What follows are 2 T cell receptor beta chains derived from one specimen sequenced in a study of shared clonotypes between healthy human individuals. Measured with immunoSEQ multiplex PCR; TCRdb has only the in-frame clones, and not every one. The data hold around 500,000 clones, with almost 80% observed a single time. The sequencing input was PBMCs. Receptors were obtained from a woman in her 40s in good health. Some clones in this sample may be carry-over from other donors' samples.

A single count supports this clone. The chain recombines TRBV4-3 with TRBJ2-3, with D possibly being TRBD2 (5 bases). The CDR3 sequence is 15 residues long. Germline-derived CDR1 and CDR2 are LGHNA and YSLEER. V was shortened by 0 bases and J by 15 bases, with 22 bases between the two germline ends. Here the CDR3 DNA reads TGCGCCAGCAGCCAAGATAGTGGGAGTCTAGCCCTGTTCTATTTT. Its translation: CASSQDSGSLALFYF.

V usage is TRBV19 and J usage is TRBJ1-1; 9 bases match TRBD1. The CDR3 consists of 15 residues. CDR1 and CDR2 (germline): LNHDA, SQIVND (reference sequence). V lost 6 bases and J lost 5; bases outside the gene matches: 10. CDR3 coding DNA: TGTGCCAGTAGGGAAAGGCGGACAGGGGATACTGAAGCTTTCTTT. It translates to CASRERRTGDTEAFF.